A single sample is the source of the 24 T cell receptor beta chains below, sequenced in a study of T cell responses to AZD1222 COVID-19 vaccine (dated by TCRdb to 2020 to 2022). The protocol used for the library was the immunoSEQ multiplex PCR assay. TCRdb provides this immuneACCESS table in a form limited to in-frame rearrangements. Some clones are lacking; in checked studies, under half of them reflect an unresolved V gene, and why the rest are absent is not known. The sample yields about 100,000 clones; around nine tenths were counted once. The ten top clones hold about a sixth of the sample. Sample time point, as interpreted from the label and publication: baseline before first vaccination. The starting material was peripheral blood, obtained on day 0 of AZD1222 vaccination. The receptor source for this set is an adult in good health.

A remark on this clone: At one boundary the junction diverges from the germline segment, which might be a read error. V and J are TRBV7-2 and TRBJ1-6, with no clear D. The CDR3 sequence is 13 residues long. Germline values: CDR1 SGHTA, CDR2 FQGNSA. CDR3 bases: TGTGCCAGCAGCTCATATCGGTATTCTCCCCTCCACTTT. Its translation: CASSSYRYSPLHF. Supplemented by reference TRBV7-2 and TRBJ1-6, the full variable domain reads GAGVSQSPSNKVTEKGKDVELRCDPISGHTALYWYRQSLGQGLEFLIYFQGNSAPDKSGLPSDRFSAERTGGSVSTLTIQRTQQEDSAVYLCASSSYRYSPLHFGNGTRLTVT.

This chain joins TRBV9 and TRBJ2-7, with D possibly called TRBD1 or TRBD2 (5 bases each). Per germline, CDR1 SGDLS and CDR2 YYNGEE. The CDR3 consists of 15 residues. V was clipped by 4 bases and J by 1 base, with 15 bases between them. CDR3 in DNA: TGTGCCAGCAGCACGGGGCCAGCCATATCCTACGAGCAGTACTTC. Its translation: CASSTGPAISYEQYF.

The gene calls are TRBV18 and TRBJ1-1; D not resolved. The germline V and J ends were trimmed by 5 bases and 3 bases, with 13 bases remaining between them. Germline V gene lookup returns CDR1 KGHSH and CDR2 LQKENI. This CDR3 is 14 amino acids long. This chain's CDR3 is CASSRQVGDTEAFF. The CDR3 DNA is TGTGCCAGCTCAAGGCAGGTTGGGGACACTGAAGCTTTCTTT. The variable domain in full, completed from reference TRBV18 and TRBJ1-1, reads NAGVMQNPRHLVRRRGQEARLRCSPMKGHSHVYWYRQLPEEGLKFMVYLQKENIIDESGMPKERFSAEFPKEGPSILRIQQVVRGDSAAYFCASSRQVGDTEAFFGQGTRLTVV.

In DNA, the CDR3 is TGCGCCAGCAGCCAAGATATCCCCGGGACGCCGGCTTACTATGGCTACACCTTC. Protein sequence: CASSQDIPGTPAYYGYTF. This chain connects TRBV4-3 to TRBJ1-2, with D maybe TRBD1 (5 bases). The CDR3 sequence is 18 residues long. V dropped 0 bases and J dropped 3 bases, with 20 bases sitting between them. Germline V gene lookup returns CDR1 LGHNA and CDR2 YSLEER.

For the CDR3, the DNA is TGTGCCAGCAACGGGGGCTACGAGCAGTACTTC. It codes for CASNGGYEQYF. The gene calls are TRBV28 and TRBJ2-7, with D possibly TRBD2 on 6 matching bases. The germline V gene has CDR1 MDHEN and CDR2 SYDVKM. This CDR3 region has 11 residues. The germline V and J ends were trimmed by 7 bases and 3 bases, with 7 bases remaining between them.

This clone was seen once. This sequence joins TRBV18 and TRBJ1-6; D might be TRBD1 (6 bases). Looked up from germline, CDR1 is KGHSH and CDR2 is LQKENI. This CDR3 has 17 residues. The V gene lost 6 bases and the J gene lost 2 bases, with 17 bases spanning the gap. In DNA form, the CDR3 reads TGTGCCAGCTCGCCGTCCCGGGACACTGCCTATAATTCACCCCTCCACTTT. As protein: CASSPSRDTAYNSPLHF.

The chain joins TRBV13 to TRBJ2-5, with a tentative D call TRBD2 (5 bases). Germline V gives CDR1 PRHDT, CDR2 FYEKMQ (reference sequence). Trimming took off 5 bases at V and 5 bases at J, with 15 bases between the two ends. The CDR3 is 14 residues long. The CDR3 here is CASSLRGSRETQYF. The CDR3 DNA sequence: TGTGCCAGCAGCCTACGTGGGAGTAGGGAGACCCAGTACTTC.

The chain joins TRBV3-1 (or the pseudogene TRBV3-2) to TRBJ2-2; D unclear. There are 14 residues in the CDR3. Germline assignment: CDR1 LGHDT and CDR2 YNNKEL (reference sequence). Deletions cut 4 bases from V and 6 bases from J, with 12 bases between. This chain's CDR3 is CASSLRTDAGELFF. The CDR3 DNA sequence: TGTGCCAGCAGCCTGCGGACGGACGCCGGGGAGCTGTTTTTT.

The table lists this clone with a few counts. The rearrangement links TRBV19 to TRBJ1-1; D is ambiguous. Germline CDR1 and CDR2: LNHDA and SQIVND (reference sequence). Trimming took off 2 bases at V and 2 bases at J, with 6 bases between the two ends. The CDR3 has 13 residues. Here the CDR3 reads CASSINGNTEAFF. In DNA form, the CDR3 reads TGTGCCAGTAGTATAAACGGCAACACTGAAGCTTTCTTT.

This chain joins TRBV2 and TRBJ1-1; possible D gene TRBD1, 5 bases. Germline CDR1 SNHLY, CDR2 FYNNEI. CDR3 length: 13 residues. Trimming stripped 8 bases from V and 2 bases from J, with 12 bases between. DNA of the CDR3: TGTGCCAGCCCGTCCGGGGGTAACACTGAAGCTTTCTTT. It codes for CASPSGGNTEAFF.

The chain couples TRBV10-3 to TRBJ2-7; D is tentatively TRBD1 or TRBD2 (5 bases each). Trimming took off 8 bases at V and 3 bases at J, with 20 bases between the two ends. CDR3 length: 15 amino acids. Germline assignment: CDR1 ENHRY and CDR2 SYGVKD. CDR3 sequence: CAIRGLGDGGYEQYF. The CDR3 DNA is TGTGCCATCCGAGGATTAGGGGACGGAGGCTACGAGCAGTACTTC.

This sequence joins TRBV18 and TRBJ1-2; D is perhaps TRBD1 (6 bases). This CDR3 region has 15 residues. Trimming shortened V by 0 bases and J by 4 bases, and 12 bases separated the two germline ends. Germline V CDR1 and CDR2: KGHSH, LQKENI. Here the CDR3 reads CASSPPSQGSYGYTF. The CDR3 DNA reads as TGTGCCAGCTCACCACCGTCGCAGGGGAGCTATGGCTACACCTTC.

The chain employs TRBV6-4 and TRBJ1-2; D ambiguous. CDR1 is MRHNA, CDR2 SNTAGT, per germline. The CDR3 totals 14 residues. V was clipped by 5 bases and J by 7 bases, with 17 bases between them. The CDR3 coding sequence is TGTGCCAGCAGTCTAAGGCCCACCCTTGTTGGCTACACCTTC. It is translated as CASSLRPTLVGYTF.

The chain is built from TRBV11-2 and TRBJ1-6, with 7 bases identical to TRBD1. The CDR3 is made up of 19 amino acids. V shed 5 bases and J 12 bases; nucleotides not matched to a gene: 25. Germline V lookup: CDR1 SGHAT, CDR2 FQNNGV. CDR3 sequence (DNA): TGTGCCAGCAGCCTCCGACCCCCCGACAGGGCCTCTGCACGTAGACCCCTCCACTTT. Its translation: CASSLRPPDRASARRPLHF. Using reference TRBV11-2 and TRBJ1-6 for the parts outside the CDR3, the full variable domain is EAGVAQSPRYKIIEKRQSVAFWCNPISGHATLYWYQQILGQGPKLLIQFQNNGVVDDSQLPKDRFSAERLKGVDSTLKIQPAKLEDSAVYLCASSLRPPDRASARRPLHFGNGTRLTVT.

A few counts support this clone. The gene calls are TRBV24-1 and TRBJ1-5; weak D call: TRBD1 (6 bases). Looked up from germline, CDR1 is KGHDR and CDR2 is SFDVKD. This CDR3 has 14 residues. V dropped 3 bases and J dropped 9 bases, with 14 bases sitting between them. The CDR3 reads CATSDDDRYTPQHF. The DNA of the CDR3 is TGTGCCACCAGTGATGACGACAGGTATACGCCCCAGCATTTT.

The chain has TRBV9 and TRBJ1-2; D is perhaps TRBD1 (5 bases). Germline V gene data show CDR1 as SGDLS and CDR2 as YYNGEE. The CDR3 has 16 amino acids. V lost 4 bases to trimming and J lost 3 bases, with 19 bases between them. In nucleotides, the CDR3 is TGTGCCAGCAGCCCTGAGGGGACTGCGAACTACTATGGCTACACCTTC. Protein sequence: CASSPEGTANYYGYTF.

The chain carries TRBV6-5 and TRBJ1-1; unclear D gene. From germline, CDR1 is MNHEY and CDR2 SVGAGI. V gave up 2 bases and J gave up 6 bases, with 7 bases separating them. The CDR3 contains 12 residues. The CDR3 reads CASSYQTPEAFF. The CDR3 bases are TGTGCCAGCAGTTACCAAACCCCTGAAGCTTTCTTT.

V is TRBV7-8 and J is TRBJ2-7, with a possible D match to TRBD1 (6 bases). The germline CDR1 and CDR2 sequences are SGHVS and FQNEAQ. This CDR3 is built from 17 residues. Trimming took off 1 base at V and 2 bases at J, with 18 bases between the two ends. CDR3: CASSLEVLGGPAYEQYF. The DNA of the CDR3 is TGTGCCAGCAGCTTAGAGGTTTTAGGGGGACCCGCCTACGAGCAGTACTTC. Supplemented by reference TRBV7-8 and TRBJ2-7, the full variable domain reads GAGVSQSPRYKVAKRGQDVALRCDPISGHVSLFWYQQALGQGPEFLTYFQNEAQLDKSGLPSDRFFAERPEGSVSTLKIQRTQQEDSAVYLCASSLEVLGGPAYEQYFGPGTRLTVT.

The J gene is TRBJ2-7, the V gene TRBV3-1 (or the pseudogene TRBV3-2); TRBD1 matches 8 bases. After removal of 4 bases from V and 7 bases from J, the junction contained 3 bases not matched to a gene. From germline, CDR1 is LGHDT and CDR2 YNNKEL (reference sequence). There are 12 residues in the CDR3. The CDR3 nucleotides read TGTGCCAGCAGCCCCCGACAGGGGGAGCAGTACTTC. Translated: CASSPRQGEQYF.

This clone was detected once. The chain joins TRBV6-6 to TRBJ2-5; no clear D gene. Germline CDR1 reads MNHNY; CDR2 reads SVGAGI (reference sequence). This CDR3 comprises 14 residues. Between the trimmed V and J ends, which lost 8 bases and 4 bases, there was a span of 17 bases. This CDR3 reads CASDSGDFRETQYF. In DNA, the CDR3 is TGTGCCAGCGACTCGGGTGACTTCAGAGAGACCCAGTACTTC.

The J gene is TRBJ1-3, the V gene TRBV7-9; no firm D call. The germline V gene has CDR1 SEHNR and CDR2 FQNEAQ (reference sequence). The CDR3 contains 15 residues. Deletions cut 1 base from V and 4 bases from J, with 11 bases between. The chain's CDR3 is CASSLELKSGNTIYF. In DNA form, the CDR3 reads TGTGCCAGCAGCTTAGAACTCAAGTCCGGAAACACCATATATTTT.

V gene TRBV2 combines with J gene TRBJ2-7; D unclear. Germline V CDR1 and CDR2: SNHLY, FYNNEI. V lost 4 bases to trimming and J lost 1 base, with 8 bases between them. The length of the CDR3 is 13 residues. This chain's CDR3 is CASSVTDSYEQYF. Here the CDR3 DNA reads TGTGCCAGCAGTGTTACAGATTCCTACGAGCAGTACTTC.

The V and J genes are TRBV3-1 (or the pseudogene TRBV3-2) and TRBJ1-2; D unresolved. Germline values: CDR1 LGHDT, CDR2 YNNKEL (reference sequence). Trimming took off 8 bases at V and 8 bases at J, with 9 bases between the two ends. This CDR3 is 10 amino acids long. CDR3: CASFADGYTF. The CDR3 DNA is TGTGCCAGCTTTGCTGACGGCTACACCTTC.

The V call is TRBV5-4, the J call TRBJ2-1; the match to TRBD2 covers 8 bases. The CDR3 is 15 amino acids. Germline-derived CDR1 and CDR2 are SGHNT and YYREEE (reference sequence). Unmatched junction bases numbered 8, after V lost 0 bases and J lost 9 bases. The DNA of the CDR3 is TGTGCCAGCAGCTTGGCCTTAGCGGGATCGATTGAGCAGTTCTTC. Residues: CASSLALAGSIEQFF.